Below are 3 T cell receptor beta chains sequenced from a single sample in a study of cytomegalovirus exposure and HLA in healthy donors. Measured with immunoSEQ multiplex PCR; TCRdb has only the in-frame clones, and not every one. The data contain 300,000 to 450,000 clones, 86% of them seen just once; the ten biggest clones take up roughly 0.8%. The sample consisted of PBMCs. These receptors were collected from a woman aged 18-35 years in good health and CMV-seronegative.

On this clone itself: The junction departs from germline at one end; a sequencing error may be responsible. The V call is TRBV7-9, the J call TRBJ2-5; 11 bases agree with TRBD2. Per germline, CDR1 SEHNR and CDR2 FQNEAQ (reference sequence). CDR3 length: 15 residues. The CDR3 region is CANSFPTSGDETQYF. The CDR3 DNA reads as TGTGCCAACAGCTTCCCGACTAGCGGGGACGAGACCCAGTACTTC.

The V gene is TRBV11-2, the J gene TRBJ1-2; 7 nucleotides line up with TRBD1. Germline V gene sequence: CDR1 SGHAT, CDR2 FQNNGV. V was clipped by 6 bases and J by 1 base; unmatched bases: 8. The CDR3 consists of 15 residues. As DNA, the CDR3 is TGTGCCAGCAGTTTAAGTCAGGGGGATAACTATGGCTACACCTTC. Translation gives CASSLSQGDNYGYTF. Combining the CDR3 with reference TRBV11-2 and TRBJ1-2 gives the whole variable domain EAGVAQSPRYKIIEKRQSVAFWCNPISGHATLYWYQQILGQGPKLLIQFQNNGVVDDSQLPKDRFSAERLKGVDSTLKIQPAKLEDSAVYLCASSLSQGDNYGYTFGSGTRLTVV.

V and J are TRBV7-8 and TRBJ2-1, with D perhaps matching TRBD2 (5 bases). The V and J ends lost 2 bases and 0 bases respectively, with 11 bases between them. The CDR3 extends over 16 amino acids. CDR1 SGHVS and CDR2 FQNEAQ come from the germline V gene. The CDR3, as DNA: TGTGCCAGCAGCTTACTGACGGGAAGCTCCTACAATGAGCAGTTCTTC. Translated: CASSLLTGSSYNEQFF.